A selection of T cell receptor beta chains follows, all from one sample in a study of blood T cell repertoires in COVID-19. Clones were sequenced by immunoSEQ multiplex PCR, and TCRdb holds only the in-frame ones, with some missing. In the table there are around 200,000 clones, approximately 85% of which are singletons. Sample: PBMCs or T cells enriched from blood (not recorded which). These receptor sequences come from a man in his forties who had recovered from COVID-19. Each CDR3 is given with its conserved first and last residue. Each record gives: J gene, D gene, clone size, V gene, CDR3 DNA, CDR3 protein. A D gene is named only where the DNA matches it firmly. Clone size appears in some rows only: once, few, many, or a class for an expanded clone.

>TRBJ2-7|-|once|TRBV5-1
TGCGCCAGCAGCTCCCGACTTGACAGAGCCTCCTACGAGCAGTACTTC
CASSSRLDRASYEQYF
>TRBJ2-2|TRBD2|many|TRBV7-3
TGTGCCAGCAGCACTCCTCGCCTAGCGGGAGGGGGTGTCGGGGAGCTGTTTTTT
CASSTPRLAGGGVGELFF
>TRBJ1-6|TRBD1|-|TRBV30
TGTGCCTGGACTGGACAGGCCAATTCACCCCTCCACTTT
CAWTGQANSPLHF
>TRBJ1-4|TRBD1|-|TRBV19
TGTGCATCCCAAGGGGGCGATGCAACTAATGAAAAACTGTTTTTT
CASQGGDATNEKLFF
>TRBJ1-1|TRBD1|-|TRBV5-1
TGCGCCAGCAGCTCGACAGGGGATCGCACTGAAGCTTTCTTT
CASSSTGDRTEAFF
>TRBJ2-5|TRBD1|-|TRBV18
TGTGCCAGCTCACGAGAACAGGGGGCTGGGGAGACCCAGTACTTC
CASSREQGAGETQYF
>TRBJ1-5|-|-|TRBV28
TGTGCCAGCAGGATACAACTAGCGGTTCAGCCCCAGCATTTT
CASRIQLAVQPQHF
>TRBJ1-3|-|-|TRBV6-1
TGTGCCAGCAGTGAAGGGCAGGGCCCAGGAAACACCATATATTTT
CASSEGQGPGNTIYF
>TRBJ1-2|-|-|TRBV18
TGTGCCAGCTCACCTAATCAGGATAACTATGGCTACACCTTC
CASSPNQDNYGYTF
>TRBJ1-5|-|once|TRBV19
TGTGCCAGTAGTACCTCCCCGGGACACGGTAGCAATCAGCCCCAGCATTTT
CASSTSPGHGSNQPQHF
>TRBJ2-7|-|once|TRBV12-3/TRBV12-4
TGTGCCAGCAGTTTATCCCGGGATGGCGAGCAGTACTTC
CASSLSRDGEQYF
>TRBJ1-1|TRBD1|-|TRBV7-2
TGTGCCAGCAGCTTATATTCAGGGGGGATGAACACTGAAGCTTTCTTT
CASSLYSGGMNTEAFF
>TRBJ1-5|-|-|TRBV3-1/TRBV3-2
TGTGCCAGCAGCCAAGATCCCCAGGGGATGGGCAATCAGCCCCAGCATTTT
CASSQDPQGMGNQPQHF
>TRBJ1-2|TRBD1|once|TRBV6-5
TGTGCCAGCAGTTATGGGGACAGGTGGGGCTACACCTTC
CASSYGDRWGYTF
>TRBJ2-2|-|-|TRBV11-2
TGTGCCAGCAGCTTGGGGGCGGATGTCCCCGGGGAGCTGTTTTTT
CASSLGADVPGELFF
>TRBJ1-4|-|-|TRBV6-6
TGTGCCAGCAGTATTACAGGGAATGCAACTAATGAAAAACTGTTTTTT
CASSITGNATNEKLFF
>TRBJ1-3|-|few|TRBV2
TGTGCCAGCAGTGTGTGGGAGTTTTCTGGAAACACCATATATTTT
CASSVWEFSGNTIYF
>TRBJ2-7|TRBD2|-|TRBV9
TGTGCCAGCAGCGGTAGCGGGAGGGCCTACGAGCAGTACTTC
CASSGSGRAYEQYF
>TRBJ2-4|-|-|TRBV19
TGTGCCAGTAGTATCGGAGCGGTGATCCTAGCCAAAAACATTCAGTACTTC
CASSIGAVILAKNIQYF
>TRBJ1-5|TRBD1|-|TRBV18
TGTGCCAGCTCACTCCGACAGGGGTTTGAACAGCAGCCCCAGCATTTT
CASSLRQGFEQQPQHF
>TRBJ2-7|TRBD1|few|TRBV11-3
TGTGCCAGCAGCCGGGGACAGGACCCCTCCTACGAGCAGTACTTC
CASSRGQDPSYEQYF
>TRBJ1-3|-|-|TRBV24-1
TGTGCCACCAGTGATTCGGGGGGAGGAAACACCATATATTTT
CATSDSGGGNTIYF
>TRBJ1-5|TRBD1|-|TRBV19
TGTGCCAGTACCCCAGGACAGGTTATTCAGCCCCAGCATTTT
CASTPGQVIQPQHF
>TRBJ2-3|TRBD2|-|TRBV5-8
TGTGCCAGCAGACCGAGGACTAGTAGCACAGATACGCAGTATTTT
CASRPRTSSTDTQYF
>TRBJ1-6|TRBD1|-|TRBV25-1
TGTGCCAGCAGTGAGCAGGGGGTTCGGAATTCACCCCTCCACTTT
CASSEQGVRNSPLHF
>TRBJ2-7|TRBD1|few|TRBV5-4
TGTGCCAGCAGCTTGGAAGTCAACAGGGGGCCTTACGAGCAGTACTTC
CASSLEVNRGPYEQYF
>TRBJ1-3|-|-|TRBV3-1/TRBV3-2
TGTGCCAGCAGCCCAATACAGGGCGGTGGAAACACCATATATTTT
CASSPIQGGGNTIYF
>TRBJ2-5|-|few|TRBV5-8
TGTGCCAGCAGCCCAGAGAGGGCCGGTGAGACCCAGTACTTC
CASSPERAGETQYF
>TRBJ1-1|TRBD1|once|TRBV7-8
TGTGCCAGCAGCTTACTCGGGACAGGATCCACTGAAGCTTTCTTT
CASSLLGTGSTEAFF
>TRBJ1-5|-|-|TRBV30
TGTGCCTTCGGACAGATAAATCAGCCCCAGCATTTT
CAFGQINQPQHF
>TRBJ2-1|-|-|TRBV6-1
TGTGCCAGCAGTGAAGCCAGAGAGCAGTTCTTC
CASSEAREQFF
>TRBJ2-5|-|once|TRBV7-8
TGTGCCAGCAGCAACACCCAGGGTAGCGAGACCCAGTACTTC
CASSNTQGSETQYF